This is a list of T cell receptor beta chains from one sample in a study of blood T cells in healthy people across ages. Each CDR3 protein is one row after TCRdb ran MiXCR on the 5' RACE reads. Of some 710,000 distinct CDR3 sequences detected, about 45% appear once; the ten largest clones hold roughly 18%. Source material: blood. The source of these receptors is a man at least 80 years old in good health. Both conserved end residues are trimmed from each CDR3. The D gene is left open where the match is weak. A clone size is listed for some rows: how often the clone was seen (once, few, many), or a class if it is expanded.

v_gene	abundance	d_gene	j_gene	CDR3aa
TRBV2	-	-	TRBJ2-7	ASSYEATYEQY
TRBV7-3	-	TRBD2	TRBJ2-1	ASRLIAGERNEQF
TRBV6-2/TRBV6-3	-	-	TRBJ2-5	ASRPPGHQETQY
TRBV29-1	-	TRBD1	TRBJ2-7	SAKEGTGYEQY
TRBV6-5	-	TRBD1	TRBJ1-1	ASSLDREGTEAF
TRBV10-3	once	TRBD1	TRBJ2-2	AIRGQITNTGELF
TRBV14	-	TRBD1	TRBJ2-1	ASSQDRVPGTQSYNEQF
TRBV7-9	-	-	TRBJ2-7	ASSLTTRMGTYEQY
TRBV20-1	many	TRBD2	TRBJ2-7	SAIGTSGYEQY
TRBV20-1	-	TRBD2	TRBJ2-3	SASILAGTRADTQY
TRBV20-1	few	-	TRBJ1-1	SARKGWNTEAF
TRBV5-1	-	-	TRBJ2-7	ASSNPDGYEQY
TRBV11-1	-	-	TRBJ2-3	ASSLEGLQRDTQY
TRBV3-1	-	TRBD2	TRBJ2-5	ASSEGSGVQETQY
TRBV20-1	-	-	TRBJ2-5	SAGWQGRETQY
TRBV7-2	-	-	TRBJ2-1	ASGSQAGEQF
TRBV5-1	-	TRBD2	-	ASKKELAGTEQY
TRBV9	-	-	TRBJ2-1	ASSVGLGPRDNEQF
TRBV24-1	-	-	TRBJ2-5	ATSDTDRSQETQY
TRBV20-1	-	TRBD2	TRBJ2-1	SARDTLAGFRNEQF
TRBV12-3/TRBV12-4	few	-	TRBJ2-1	ASTVLASGEQF
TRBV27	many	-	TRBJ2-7	ASSITGLLAYEQY
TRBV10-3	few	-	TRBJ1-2	AISESGGANNYGYT
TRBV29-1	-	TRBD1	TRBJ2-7	SVATGQAPYEQY
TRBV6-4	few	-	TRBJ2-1	ASSASGRGLNEQF
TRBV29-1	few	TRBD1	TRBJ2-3	SVYDRGYSTDTQY
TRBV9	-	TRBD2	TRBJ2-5	ASSGIAGLQETQY
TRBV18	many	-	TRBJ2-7	ASSPGLNYEQY
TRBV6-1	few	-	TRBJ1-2	ASSEAGTAGGYT
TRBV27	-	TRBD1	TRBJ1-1	ASSSPGQGTEAF
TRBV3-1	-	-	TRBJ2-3	ASSQDKLTDTQY
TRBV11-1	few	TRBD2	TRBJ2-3	ASSLTLAGGRDTQY
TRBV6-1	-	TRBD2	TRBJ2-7	ATARGAYEQY
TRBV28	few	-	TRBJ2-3	ASKGFQDTQY
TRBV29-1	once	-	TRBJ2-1	SAEQGSFTDEQF
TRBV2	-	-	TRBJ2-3	ASTSSWAGNTDTQY
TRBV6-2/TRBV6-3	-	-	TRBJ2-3	ASSRRELDTQY
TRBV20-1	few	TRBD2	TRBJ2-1	NARDGLAGLFNEQF
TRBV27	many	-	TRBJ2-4	ASSLGPLVDIQY
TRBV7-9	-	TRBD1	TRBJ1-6	ASSLGQGASPPH
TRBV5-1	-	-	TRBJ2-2	ASSRSRGYTGELF
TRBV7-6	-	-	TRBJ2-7	ASSARTSYEQY
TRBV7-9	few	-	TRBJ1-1	ASSFDNEAF
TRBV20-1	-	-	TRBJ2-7	SASLTQNEQY
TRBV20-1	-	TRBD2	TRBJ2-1	SARLAGGSPYNEQF
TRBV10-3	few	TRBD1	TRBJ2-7	AIREIGQGAGEQY
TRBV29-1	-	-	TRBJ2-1	SIEPAGSYNEQF
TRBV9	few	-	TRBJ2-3	ASSVTGTDTQY
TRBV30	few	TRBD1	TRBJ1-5	AWSVQGAGQPQH
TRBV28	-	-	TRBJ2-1	ASSFTSPDEQF
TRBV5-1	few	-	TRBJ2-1	ASSAMWGHEQF
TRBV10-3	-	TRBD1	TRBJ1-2	AVNGGQGVYGYT
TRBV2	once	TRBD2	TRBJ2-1	ASREGLGTSGSRQF
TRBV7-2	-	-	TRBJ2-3	ASSPGHGGDTQY
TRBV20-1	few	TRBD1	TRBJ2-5	SANRRQGKETQY